Following are 27 T cell receptor beta chains from one sample sequenced in a study of blood T cell repertoires in COVID-19. Using immunoSEQ multiplex PCR, the repertoire was profiled, and TCRdb retains in-frame clones only, with some absent. The data show about 220,000 clones, about 80% seen once. The sequenced sample was PBMCs or T cells enriched from blood (not recorded which). The receptors were gathered from a man aged 35-49 years who had recovered from COVID-19.

The chain is built from TRBV7-6 and TRBJ1-6; D is unclear. The V end lost 5 bases, the J end lost 0 bases, and 8 bases lay between the germline ends. The CDR3 runs 15 residues. Germline V lookup: CDR1 SGHVS, CDR2 FNYEAQ. CDR3: CASSELSSYNSPLHF. The CDR3 nucleotides read TGTGCCAGCAGCGAACTAAGCTCCTATAATTCACCCCTCCACTTT.

V is TRBV4-2 and J is TRBJ2-5, with TRBD1 as a possible D gene (5 bases). Trimming left V 0 bases short and J 1 base short, with 9 bases between. CDR1 and CDR2 (germline): LGHNA, YNFKEQ. The CDR3 runs to 15 residues. CDR3 protein: CASSQDRGSQETQYF. In DNA form, the CDR3 reads TGTGCCAGCAGCCAAGATAGGGGATCCCAAGAGACCCAGTACTTC.

The chain combines TRBV28 with TRBJ1-5, with TRBD1 as a possible D gene (6 bases). This CDR3 comprises 15 residues. Per germline, CDR1 MDHEN and CDR2 SYDVKM. V was clipped by 6 bases and J by 0 bases, with 12 bases between them. The DNA for the CDR3 is TGTGCCAGCAGAACCGGGACACCTAGCAATCAGCCCCAGCATTTT. This codes for CASRTGTPSNQPQHF.

The V and J genes are TRBV5-1 and TRBJ1-3; TRBD1 is a possible D gene (5 bases). V lost 1 base and J 0 bases, leaving 8 bases between the germline ends. CDR1 SGHRS and CDR2 YFSETQ come from the germline V gene. The CDR3 spans 15 residues. CDR3: CASSLTGFSGNTIYF. The CDR3 coding sequence is TGCGCCAGCAGCTTGACAGGCTTCTCTGGAAACACCATATATTTT.

This chain's CDR3 is CASSPAGGSQETQYF. CDR3 bases: TGTGCCAGCAGCCCAGCGGGGGGGAGCCAAGAGACCCAGTACTTC. This rearrangement joins TRBV28 to TRBJ2-5; 10 bases fit TRBD2. V lost 6 bases, J lost 1 base, and 5 bases stayed unmatched. This CDR3 region has 15 residues. The V gene's germline CDR1 is MDHEN and CDR2 SYDVKM.

The J gene is TRBJ2-1, the V gene TRBV12-5; TRBD2 matches 10 bases. This CDR3 region has 16 residues. CDR1 and CDR2 (germline): LGHNT, FRNRAP. Trimming removed 0 bases from V and 10 bases from J; junction bases left unmatched: 9. The CDR3 nucleotides are TGTGCTAGTGGTTTGGTAGCGGGGGGGCGGCTTGGAGAGCAGTTCTTC. Residues: CASGLVAGGRLGEQFF.

This clone has a single count. The chain carries TRBV5-6 and TRBJ1-2; D is undetermined. Germline V gene data show CDR1 as SGHDT and CDR2 as YYEEEE. V was clipped by 3 bases and J by 6 bases, with 12 bases between them. The CDR3 has 13 residues. Here the CDR3 DNA reads TGTGCCAGCAGCTCCTCCCCACTCGATGGCTACACCTTC. It translates to CASSSSPLDGYTF.

The chain uses TRBV6-5 and TRBJ1-1, with 8 bases identical to TRBD1. V shed 6 bases, J shed 4 bases, and the junction held 4 bases outside the gene matches. This CDR3 region has 13 residues. CDR1 is MNHEY and CDR2 is SVGAGI in the germline V gene. The CDR3 reads CASSWDRITEAFF. The CDR3 DNA sequence: TGTGCCAGCAGCTGGGACAGGATCACTGAAGCTTTCTTT.

J is TRBJ1-6 and V is TRBV19; tentative D call: TRBD1 (6 bases). V was trimmed by 5 bases and J by 7 bases, leaving 12 bases between them. The V gene's germline CDR1 is LNHDA and CDR2 SQIVND (reference sequence). The CDR3 has 14 residues. The CDR3 bases are TGTGCCAGTAGTCCAGAGAGGGGGAATTCACCCCTCCACTTT. Translation gives CASSPERGNSPLHF.

V usage is TRBV7-2 and J usage is TRBJ2-2; 9 bases are a match to TRBD1. The ends lost 2 bases at V and 5 bases at J; junction bases unmatched: 3. This CDR3 is built from 15 residues. Per germline, CDR1 SGHTA and CDR2 FQGNSA. The DNA for the CDR3 is TGTGCCAGCAGCTTACTCGGACAGGGGACCGGGGAGCTGTTTTTT. This codes for CASSLLGQGTGELFF. Full variable domain (outside the CDR3, taken from reference TRBV7-2 and TRBJ2-2): GAGVSQSPSNKVTEKGKDVELRCDPISGHTALYWYRQSLGQGLEFLIYFQGNSAPDKSGLPSDRFSAERTGGSVSTLTIQRTQQEDSAVYLCASSLLGQGTGELFFGEGSRLTVL.

The chain uses TRBV5-1 and TRBJ1-3, with a weak D call TRBD1 (6 bases). V was trimmed by 4 bases and J by 0 bases, leaving 14 bases between them. The germline gives CDR1 SGHRS, CDR2 YFSETQ. The CDR3 has 16 amino acids. CDR3 nucleotides: TGCGCCAGCAGCCGTGGGACATCGAGCTCTGGAAACACCATATATTTT. This encodes CASSRGTSSSGNTIYF.

This chain uses TRBV29-1 with TRBJ1-1; 7 nucleotides match TRBD1. The CDR3 runs 15 residues. CDR1 and CDR2 (germline): SQVTM, ANQGSEA. V was clipped by 0 bases and J by 3 bases; unmatched bases: 7. The CDR3 region has the DNA TGCAGCGTTGAAGATTTAGGACAGGTGCACACTGAAGCTTTCTTT. The encoded protein is CSVEDLGQVHTEAFF.

V is TRBV9 and J is TRBJ2-1; no definite D call. The germline V gene has CDR1 SGDLS and CDR2 YYNGEE. V was cut by 4 bases and J by 6 bases, with 14 bases left in between. The CDR3 runs 14 residues. The CDR3 DNA is TGTGCCAGCAGCCTCCACCAGACTGGCAATGAGCAGTTCTTC. This gives the protein CASSLHQTGNEQFF.

This sequence joins TRBV11-2 and TRBJ2-2, with TRBD2 matching 8 bases. CDR3 length: 15 residues. Germline CDR1 and CDR2: SGHAT and FQNNGV. J lost 7 bases, V lost 2 bases, and 6 bases had no gene match. CDR3 in DNA: TGTGCCAGCAGCTTATATCGGGAGGGGCTCGGGGAGCTGTTTTTT. This encodes CASSLYREGLGELFF.

The chain has TRBV20-1 and TRBJ2-5, with D uncertain. The CDR3 totals 11 residues. In germline, CDR1 is DFQATT, CDR2 SNEGSKA (reference sequence). V lost 1 base and J 5 bases, leaving 5 bases between the germline ends. CDR3 sequence (DNA): TGCAGTGCTAGAGTCAGTGAGACCCAGTACTTC. Translating it yields CSARVSETQYF.

The chain carries TRBV7-2 and TRBJ2-7, with 10 bases aligning to TRBD2. The V and J ends lost 5 bases and 7 bases, in that order; junction bases with no gene match: 11. The germline gives CDR1 SGHTA, CDR2 FQGNSA. This CDR3 has 15 residues. CDR3 sequence (DNA): TGTGCCAGCAGCCCAAGACTAGCGGGCTTGAGGGAGCAGTACTTC. It codes for CASSPRLAGLREQYF.

The chain recombines TRBV29-1 with TRBJ1-1, with a possible D match to TRBD1 (5 bases). Trimming removed 3 bases from V and 4 bases from J, with 15 bases in between. Germline-derived CDR1 and CDR2 are SQVTM and ANQGSEA. The length of the CDR3 is 14 residues. CDR3 nucleotides: TGCAGCGTTGATGGCAGGGTGCGTGTCACTGAAGCTTTCTTT. It codes for CSVDGRVRVTEAFF.

This clone has just one count. The chain is built from TRBV2 and TRBJ1-5; the match to TRBD1 covers 7 bases. The CDR3 is made up of 15 amino acids. The V and J ends lost 5 bases and 0 bases, in that order; junction bases with no gene match: 4. Looked up from germline, CDR1 is SNHLY and CDR2 is FYNNEI. In DNA form, the CDR3 reads TGTGCCAGCAGTCGGGACAGCTATAGCAATCAGCCCCAGCATTTT. Its translation is CASSRDSYSNQPQHF. Full variable domain (rest looked up from reference TRBV2 and TRBJ1-5): EPEVTQTPSHQVTQMGQEVILRCVPISNHLYFYWYRQILGQKVEFLVSFYNNEISEKSEIFDDQFSVERPDGSNFTLKIRSTKLEDSAMYFCASSRDSYSNQPQHFGDGTRLSIL.

The gene calls are TRBV2 and TRBJ2-7, with a weak D call TRBD2 (6 bases). The germline gives CDR1 SNHLY, CDR2 FYNNEI. This CDR3 is 14 amino acids long. The germline V and J ends were trimmed by 4 bases and 2 bases, with 12 bases remaining between them. The CDR3 loop is CASSGGAGAYEQYF. CDR3 coding DNA: TGTGCCAGCAGTGGCGGGGCGGGCGCCTACGAGCAGTACTTC. Full variable domain (rest looked up from reference TRBV2 and TRBJ2-7): EPEVTQTPSHQVTQMGQEVILRCVPISNHLYFYWYRQILGQKVEFLVSFYNNEISEKSEIFDDQFSVERPDGSNFTLKIRSTKLEDSAMYFCASSGGAGAYEQYFGPGTRLTVT.

Comment on this clone: The sample carries other DNA sequences with the same CDR3. The J gene is TRBJ2-5, the V gene TRBV5-1, with unresolved D. In germline, CDR1 is SGHRS, CDR2 YFSETQ. Deletions cut 0 bases from V and 2 bases from J, with 5 bases between. The CDR3 runs to 13 residues. DNA for the CDR3: TGCGCCAGCAGCTTGGGCCAGCAAGAGACCCAGTACTTC. Translation: CASSLGQQETQYF.

The chain couples TRBV5-1 to TRBJ2-1; D might be TRBD2 (5 bases). Germline V lookup: CDR1 SGHRS, CDR2 YFSETQ. The V gene lost 4 bases and the J gene lost 10 bases, with 15 bases spanning the gap. The CDR3 length is 13 residues. The CDR3 here is CASSPLGLTEQFF. In DNA, the CDR3 is TGCGCCAGCAGCCCATTAGGACTTACGGAGCAGTTCTTC.

The chain joins TRBV5-5 to TRBJ1-6, with D maybe TRBD1 (6 bases). This CDR3 contains 15 residues. Trimming stripped 3 bases from V and 8 bases from J, with 15 bases between. Germline CDR1 and CDR2: SGHKS and YYEKEE (reference sequence). CDR3 residues: CASSWGQGRDSPLHF. CDR3 nucleotides: TGTGCCAGCAGCTGGGGGCAGGGGCGGGATTCACCCCTCCACTTT.

The V gene is TRBV18, the J gene TRBJ1-1, with TRBD1 matching over 7 bases. The germline gives CDR1 KGHSH, CDR2 LQKENI. CDR3 length: 14 residues. With V trimmed by 4 bases and J by 1 base, 3 bases remained unmatched. DNA for the CDR3: TGTGCCAGCTCACAGGGGGCCGGGAACACTGAAGCTTTCTTT. Amino acid sequence: CASSQGAGNTEAFF.

V gene TRBV19 combines with J gene TRBJ2-7; 8 bases map to TRBD2. The CDR3 is 15 amino acids. V lost 3 bases, J lost 3 bases, and 7 bases stayed unmatched. The germline CDR1 and CDR2 sequences are LNHDA and SQIVND (reference sequence). The CDR3 region is CASSIRGAGGYEQYF. DNA for the CDR3: TGTGCCAGTAGTATCAGGGGCGCGGGAGGCTACGAGCAGTACTTC.

The CDR3 region is CSVGLSRDQPQHF. CDR3 bases: TGCAGCGTTGGACTTTCACGCGATCAGCCCCAGCATTTT. V usage is TRBV29-1 and J usage is TRBJ1-5; unclear D gene. V was shortened by 4 bases and J by 5 bases, with 12 bases between the two germline ends. This CDR3 region has 13 residues. From germline, CDR1 is SQVTM and CDR2 ANQGSEA.

This chain connects TRBV7-2 to TRBJ1-1, with D hard to call. Trimming cost V 5 bases and J 0 bases, with 10 bases left between them. The length of the CDR3 is 14 residues. Germline loops: CDR1 SGHTA, CDR2 FQGNSA. CDR3: CASSPANLNTEAFF. CDR3 nucleotides: TGTGCCAGCAGCCCCGCGAACTTGAACACTGAAGCTTTCTTT.

A single count supports this clone. The chain couples TRBV28 to TRBJ2-2, with D unclear. The CDR3 covers 16 residues. With 1 base removed from V and 1 base from J, the gap between germline ends came to 10 bases. The germline V gene has CDR1 MDHEN and CDR2 SYDVKM. DNA for the CDR3: TGTGCCAGCAGTTTATTATATCCAGAGAACACCGGGGAGCTGTTTTTT. This encodes CASSLLYPENTGELFF.